The entry below describes one TCR beta chain. These data belong to a study of blood T cell repertoires in COVID-19. About the research overall: The United States, Italy and Spain provided the acute and convalescent COVID-19 samples.

V was pared by 0 bases and J by 13 bases, with 11 bases of the junction left unmatched. CDR3 length equals 15 residues. CDR1 and CDR2 (germline): LGHNA, YSLEER. Original data processing: Amplification from reference gene primers served as the basis for estimated nucleated cell counts. Clones were sequenced by immunoSEQ multiplex PCR, and TCRdb holds only the in-frame ones, with some missing. The V and J calls and the clone size are those of that table, but D and trimming were determined from the DNA. Of about 220,000 clones in the sample, 75% to 90% were seen once. The chain recombines TRBV4-3 with TRBJ1-2; 10 bases are a match to TRBD1. Sequencing input: peripheral blood. The sequence derives from a man aged 25-40 years who had recovered from COVID-19. DNA of the CDR3: TGCGCCAGCAGCCAAGATCTTTCGGACAGGGGGTCGTCCACCTTC. It yields the protein CASSQDLSDRGSSTF.